These T cell receptor beta chains were read from a single sample in a study of shared clonotypes between healthy human individuals. Measured with immunoSEQ multiplex PCR; TCRdb has only the in-frame clones, and not every one. The sample holds 2.3 million or so clones, more than 80% seen once. Sample: naive CD4+ T cells from PBMCs. Receptors originate from a man between 18 and 29 years old in good health. Some clones in this sample may be carry-over from other donors' samples. Each CDR3 is given with its conserved first and last residue. Each record gives: D gene, clone size, J gene, CDR3 length, V gene, CDR3 DNA, CDR3 protein. D genes are given only for firm matches. Clone size is not always given. Where it is, it says once, few, many or a class for expanded clones.

D: .
size: .
J: TRBJ2-7
length: 16
V: TRBV27
DNA: TGTGCCAGCAGTCCCACTCACGCAGGTCAATCCTACGAGCAGTACTTC
CDR3: CASSPTHAGQSYEQYF

D: TRBD1
size: .
J: TRBJ1-1
length: 16
V: TRBV28
DNA: TGTGCCAGCAGTCTTACCTCGGGACAGGGAGTTACTGAAGCTTTCTTT
CDR3: CASSLTSGQGVTEAFF

D: .
size: .
J: TRBJ1-5
length: 13
V: TRBV27
DNA: TGTGCCAGCAGTTTTACCTCCGATCAGCCCCAGCATTTT
CDR3: CASSFTSDQPQHF

D: TRBD2
size: .
J: TRBJ2-7
length: 16
V: TRBV7-2
DNA: TGTGCCAGCACCGCACCGGGACTAGCGGGAGGGAACGAGCAGTACTTC
CDR3: CASTAPGLAGGNEQYF

D: .
size: once
J: TRBJ2-1
length: 13
V: TRBV28
DNA: TGTGCCAGCAGTTTAGCAAGGGGAAATGAGCAGTTCTTC
CDR3: CASSLARGNEQFF

D: TRBD1
size: .
J: TRBJ2-7
length: 15
V: TRBV7-2
DNA: TGTGCCAGCAGCACCAGGGGACAGGGGGACTACGAGCAGTACTTC
CDR3: CASSTRGQGDYEQYF

D: .
size: .
J: TRBJ2-7
length: 13
V: TRBV15
DNA: TGTGCCACCAGCCCGGGCGGGACTTACGAGCAGTACTTC
CDR3: CATSPGGTYEQYF

D: .
size: .
J: TRBJ2-7
length: 14
V: TRBV5-4
DNA: TGTGCCAGCAGCTTGTCTACAGGGTCCTACGAGCAGTACTTC
CDR3: CASSLSTGSYEQYF

D: .
size: .
J: TRBJ2-4
length: 16
V: TRBV7-2
DNA: TGTGCCAGCACCCCAGTAGCAACAGGGTTGGAAAACATTCAGTACTTC
CDR3: CASTPVATGLENIQYF

D: .
size: .
J: TRBJ2-1
length: 14
V: TRBV7-2
DNA: TGTGCCAGCAGCTTAGGGGACAACTACAATGAGCAGTTCTTC
CDR3: CASSLGDNYNEQFF

D: TRBD1
size: .
J: TRBJ1-1
length: 15
V: TRBV5-1
DNA: TGCGCCAGCAGCTGGGACAGGGGGTTGAACACTGAAGCTTTCTTT
CDR3: CASSWDRGLNTEAFF

D: .
size: .
J: TRBJ2-7
length: 13
V: TRBV10-3
DNA: TGTGCCATCAGAAATCCAGGCTTCTACGAGCAGTACTTC
CDR3: CAIRNPGFYEQYF

D: .
size: .
J: TRBJ2-3
length: 14
V: TRBV7-3
DNA: TGTGCCAGCAGCTTACATCGCACGGCGGACACGCAGTATTTT
CDR3: CASSLHRTADTQYF

D: .
size: .
J: TRBJ1-1
length: 14
V: TRBV27
DNA: TGTGCCAGCAGTTTAGGGTCCATGAACACTGAAGCTTTCTTT
CDR3: CASSLGSMNTEAFF

D: .
size: .
J: TRBJ2-4
length: 16
V: TRBV11-2
DNA: TGTGCCAGCAGCCCCCTCGGAGAACCCGCCAAAAACATTCAGTACTTC
CDR3: CASSPLGEPAKNIQYF

D: .
size: .
J: TRBJ2-7
length: 14
V: TRBV19
DNA: TGTGCCAGTAGTCCGGGACTCGAGGCCTACGAGCAGTACTTC
CDR3: CASSPGLEAYEQYF

D: .
size: .
J: TRBJ1-2
length: 17
V: TRBV5-4
DNA: TGTGCCAGCAGCCCGCGGGGCCCCAAGGCCCCTGACTATGGCTACACCTTC
CDR3: CASSPRGPKAPDYGYTF

D: TRBD2
size: .
J: TRBJ2-3
length: 16
V: TRBV4-2
DNA: TGTGCCAGCAGCCAAGGGACCGGGACTAGCGGGAGGTCAGGGAGTTTT
CDR3: CASSQGTGTSGRSGSF

D: .
size: once
J: TRBJ2-3
length: 14
V: TRBV28
DNA: TGTGCCAGCAGTTTCCACTCAAAACTAGATACGCAGTATTTT
CDR3: CASSFHSKLDTQYF

D: .
size: .
J: TRBJ1-1
length: 14
V: TRBV5-4
DNA: TGTGCCAGCAGCTTGAATCGCCCGAACACTGAAGCTTTCTTT
CDR3: CASSLNRPNTEAFF

D: .
size: .
J: TRBJ2-3
length: 12
V: TRBV6-5
DNA: TGTGCCAGCAGTTACGCAGGTGATACGCAGTATTTT
CDR3: CASSYAGDTQYF

D: TRBD2
size: .
J: TRBJ2-1
length: 16
V: TRBV4-1
DNA: TGCGCCAGCAGCCAAGGTTCTAGCGGGAGGCCCAATGAGCAGTTCTTC
CDR3: CASSQGSSGRPNEQFF

D: .
size: .
J: TRBJ1-1
length: 13
V: TRBV9
DNA: TGTGCCAGCAGTATGACTGGTCAAGGTGAAGCTTTCTTT
CDR3: CASSMTGQGEAFF

D: .
size: .
J: TRBJ2-2
length: 16
V: TRBV5-1
DNA: TGCGCCAGCAGCAGGGAGACAGCCTCGAACACCGGGGAGCTGTTTTTT
CDR3: CASSRETASNTGELFF

D: TRBD2
size: .
J: TRBJ2-1
length: 16
V: TRBV4-2
DNA: TGTGCCAGCAGCCAAGGGTCCAGCGGGAGATACAATGAGCAGTTCTTC
CDR3: CASSQGSSGRYNEQFF

D: TRBD1
size: .
J: TRBJ2-7
length: 13
V: TRBV4-2
DNA: TGTGCCAGCAGCCAAGTCCAGGGGGCGGTGCAGTACTTC
CDR3: CASSQVQGAVQYF